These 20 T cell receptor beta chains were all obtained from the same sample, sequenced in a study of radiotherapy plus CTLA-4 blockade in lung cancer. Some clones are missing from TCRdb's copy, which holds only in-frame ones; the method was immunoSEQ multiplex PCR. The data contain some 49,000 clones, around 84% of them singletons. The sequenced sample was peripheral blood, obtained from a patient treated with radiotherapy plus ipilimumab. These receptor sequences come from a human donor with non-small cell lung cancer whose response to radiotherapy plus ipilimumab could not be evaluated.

In DNA form, the CDR3 reads TGTGCCAGCAGCTTAGCCTCGGGGGATGAAAAACTGTTTTTT. Translating it yields CASSLASGDEKLFF. The V call is TRBV7-9, the J call TRBJ1-4; perhaps TRBD1 as D (5 bases). The ends were cut back, 0 bases at V and 6 bases at J, with 8 bases in the middle. Germline CDR1 reads SEHNR; CDR2 reads FQNEAQ (reference sequence). The CDR3 has 14 residues. The full variable domain, rest sourced from reference TRBV7-9 and TRBJ1-4, is DTGVSQNPRHKITKRGQNVTFRCDPISEHNRLYWYRQTLGQGPEFLTYFQNEAQLEKSRLLSDRFSAERPKGSFSTLEIQRTEQGDSAMYLCASSLASGDEKLFFGSGTQLSVL.

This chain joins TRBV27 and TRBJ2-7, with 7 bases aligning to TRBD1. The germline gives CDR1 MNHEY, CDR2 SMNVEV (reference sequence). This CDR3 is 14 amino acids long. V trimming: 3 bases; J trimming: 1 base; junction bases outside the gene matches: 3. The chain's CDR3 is CASSFFRGSYEQYF. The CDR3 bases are TGTGCCAGCAGTTTTTTCAGGGGGTCCTACGAGCAGTACTTC.

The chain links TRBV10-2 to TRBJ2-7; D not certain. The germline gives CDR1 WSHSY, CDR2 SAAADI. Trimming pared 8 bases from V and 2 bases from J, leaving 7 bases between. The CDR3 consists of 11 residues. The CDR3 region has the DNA TGCGCCAGCGCGGATGCCTACGAGCAGTACTTC. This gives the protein CASADAYEQYF.

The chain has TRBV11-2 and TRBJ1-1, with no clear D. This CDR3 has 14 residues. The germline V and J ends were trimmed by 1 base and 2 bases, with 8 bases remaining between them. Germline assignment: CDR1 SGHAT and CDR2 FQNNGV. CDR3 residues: CASSLGQKNTEAFF. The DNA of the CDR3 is TGTGCCAGCAGCTTAGGGCAGAAAAACACTGAAGCTTTCTTT.

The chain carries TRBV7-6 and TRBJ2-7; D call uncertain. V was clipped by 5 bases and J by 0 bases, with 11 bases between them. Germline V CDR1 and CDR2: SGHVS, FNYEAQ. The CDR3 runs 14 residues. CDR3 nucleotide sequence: TGTGCCAGCAGCCCCAGACAAAGCTCCTACGAGCAGTACTTC. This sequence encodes CASSPRQSSYEQYF.

The chain's CDR3 is CASSPLGQGYNEQFF. The CDR3 nucleotides are TGTGCCAGCAGTCCGCTAGGACAGGGGTACAATGAGCAGTTCTTC. V and J are TRBV27 and TRBJ2-1; 9 nucleotides agree with TRBD1. The germline CDR1 and CDR2 sequences are MNHEY and SMNVEV (reference sequence). The CDR3 covers 15 residues. After removal of 5 bases from V and 4 bases from J, the junction contained 6 bases not matched to a gene.

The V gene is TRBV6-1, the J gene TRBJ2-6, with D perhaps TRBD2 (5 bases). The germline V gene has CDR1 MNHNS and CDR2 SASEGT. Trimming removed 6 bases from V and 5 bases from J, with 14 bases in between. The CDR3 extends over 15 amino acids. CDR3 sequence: CASRETGIRANVLTF. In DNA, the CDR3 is TGTGCCAGCAGAGAAACCGGGATCCGGGCCAACGTCCTGACTTTC.

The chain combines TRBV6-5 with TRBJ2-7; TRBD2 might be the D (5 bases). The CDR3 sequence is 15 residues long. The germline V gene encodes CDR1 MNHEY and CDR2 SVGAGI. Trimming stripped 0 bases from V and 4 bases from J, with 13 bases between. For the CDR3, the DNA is TGTGCCAGCAGTTACTCGAGAGGGCAGAAATACGAGCAGTACTTC. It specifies CASSYSRGQKYEQYF.

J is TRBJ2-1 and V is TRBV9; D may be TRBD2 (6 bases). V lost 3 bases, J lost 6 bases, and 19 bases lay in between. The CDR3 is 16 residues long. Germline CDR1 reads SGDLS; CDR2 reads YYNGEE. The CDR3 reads CASSGSSAFPVNEQFF. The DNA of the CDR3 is TGTGCCAGCAGCGGATCTAGCGCCTTCCCAGTCAATGAGCAGTTCTTC.

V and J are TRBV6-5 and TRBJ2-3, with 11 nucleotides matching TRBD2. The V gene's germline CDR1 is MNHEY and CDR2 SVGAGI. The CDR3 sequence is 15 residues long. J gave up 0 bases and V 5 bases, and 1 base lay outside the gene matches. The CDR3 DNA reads TGTGCCAGCAGTCGGACTAGCGGGAGCACAGATACGCAGTATTTT. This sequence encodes CASSRTSGSTDTQYF.

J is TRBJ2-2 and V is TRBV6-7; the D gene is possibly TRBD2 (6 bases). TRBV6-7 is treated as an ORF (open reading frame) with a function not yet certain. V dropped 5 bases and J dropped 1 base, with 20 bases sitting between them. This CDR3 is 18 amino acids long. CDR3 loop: CASSTGPVSRGNTGELFF. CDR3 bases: TGTGCCAGCAGTACCGGACCCGTTTCGCGGGGGAACACCGGGGAGCTGTTTTTT.

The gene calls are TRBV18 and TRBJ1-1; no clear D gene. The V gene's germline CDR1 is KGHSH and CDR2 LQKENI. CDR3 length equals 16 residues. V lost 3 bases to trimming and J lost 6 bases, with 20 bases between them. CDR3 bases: TGTGCCAGCTCACCTTACAGTGGAGGAAAAGGCTCTGAAGCTTTCTTT. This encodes CASSPYSGGKGSEAFF.

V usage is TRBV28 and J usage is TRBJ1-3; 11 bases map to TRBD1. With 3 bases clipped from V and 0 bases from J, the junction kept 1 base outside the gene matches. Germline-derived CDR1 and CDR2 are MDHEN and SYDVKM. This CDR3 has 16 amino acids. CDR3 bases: TGTGCCAGCAGTTTGGGGACAGGGGGCTCTGGAAACACCATATATTTT. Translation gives CASSLGTGGSGNTIYF.

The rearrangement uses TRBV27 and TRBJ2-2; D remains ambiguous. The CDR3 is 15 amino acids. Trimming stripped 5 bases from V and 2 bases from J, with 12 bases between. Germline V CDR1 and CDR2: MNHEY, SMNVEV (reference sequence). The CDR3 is CASSPLKTNTGELFF. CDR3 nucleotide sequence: TGTGCCAGCAGTCCCTTGAAAACAAACACCGGGGAGCTGTTTTTT.

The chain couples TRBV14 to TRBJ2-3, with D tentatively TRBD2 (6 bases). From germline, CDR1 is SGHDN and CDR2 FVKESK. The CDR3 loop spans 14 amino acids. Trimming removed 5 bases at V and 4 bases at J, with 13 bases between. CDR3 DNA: TGTGCCAGCAGCTCGGGACTGCCCCCAGATACGCAGTATTTT. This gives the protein CASSSGLPPDTQYF. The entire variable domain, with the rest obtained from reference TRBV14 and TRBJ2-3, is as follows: EAGVTQFPSHSVIEKGQTVTLRCDPISGHDNLYWYRRVMGKEIKFLLHFVKESKQDESGMPNNRFLAERTGGTYSTLKVQPAELEDSGVYFCASSSGLPPDTQYFGPGTRLTVL.

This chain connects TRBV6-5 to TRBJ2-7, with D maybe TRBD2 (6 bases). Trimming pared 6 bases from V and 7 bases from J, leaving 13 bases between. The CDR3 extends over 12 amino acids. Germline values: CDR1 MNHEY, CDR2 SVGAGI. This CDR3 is CASRTGEGEQYF. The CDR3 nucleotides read TGTGCCAGCAGGACGGGAGAGGGAGAGCAGTACTTC.

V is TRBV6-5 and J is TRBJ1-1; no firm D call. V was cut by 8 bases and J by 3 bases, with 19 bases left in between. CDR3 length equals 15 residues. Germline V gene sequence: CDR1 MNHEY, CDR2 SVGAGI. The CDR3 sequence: CASSYFSRGYTEAFF. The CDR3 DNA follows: TGTGCCAGCTCCTATTTCAGTCGAGGGTACACTGAAGCTTTCTTT.

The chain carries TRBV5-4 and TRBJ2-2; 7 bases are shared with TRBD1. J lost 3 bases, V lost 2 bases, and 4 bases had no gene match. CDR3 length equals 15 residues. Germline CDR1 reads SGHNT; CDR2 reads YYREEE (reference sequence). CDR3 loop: CASSLGRGYTGELFF. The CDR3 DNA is TGTGCCAGCAGCTTAGGCAGGGGGTACACCGGGGAGCTGTTTTTT.

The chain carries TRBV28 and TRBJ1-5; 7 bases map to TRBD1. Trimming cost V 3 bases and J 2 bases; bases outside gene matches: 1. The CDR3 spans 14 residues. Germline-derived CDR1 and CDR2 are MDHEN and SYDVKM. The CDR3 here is CASSFTGGNQPQHF. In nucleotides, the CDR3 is TGTGCCAGCAGTTTCACAGGGGGCAATCAGCCCCAGCATTTT.

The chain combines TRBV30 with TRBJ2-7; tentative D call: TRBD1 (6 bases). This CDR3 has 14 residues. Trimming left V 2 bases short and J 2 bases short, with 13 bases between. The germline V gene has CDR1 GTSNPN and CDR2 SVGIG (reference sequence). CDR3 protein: CAWSRGTFTYEQYF. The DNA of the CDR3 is TGTGCCTGGAGTCGAGGGACATTTACCTACGAGCAGTACTTC.